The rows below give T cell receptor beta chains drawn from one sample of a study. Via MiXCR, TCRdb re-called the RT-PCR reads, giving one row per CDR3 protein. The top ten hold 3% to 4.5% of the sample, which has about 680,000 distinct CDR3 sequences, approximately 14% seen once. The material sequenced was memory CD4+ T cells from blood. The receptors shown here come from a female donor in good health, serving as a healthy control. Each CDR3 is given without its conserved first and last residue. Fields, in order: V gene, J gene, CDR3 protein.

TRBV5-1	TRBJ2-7	ASSDSGRSSYEQY
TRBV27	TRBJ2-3	ATRGPRLSSSTDTQY
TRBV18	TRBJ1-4	ASSPGEKLF
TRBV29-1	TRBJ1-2	SVSGDRETNYGYT
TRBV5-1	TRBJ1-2	ASSLGAGGTNYGYT
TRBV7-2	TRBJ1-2	ASTTTRGDYGYT
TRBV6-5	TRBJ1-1	ASRLKRTGGTEAF
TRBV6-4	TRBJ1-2	ASPDSTIYGYT
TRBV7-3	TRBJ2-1	ASQIQGDEQF
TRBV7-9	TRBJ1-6	ASSPGQVSPLH
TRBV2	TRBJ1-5	ASSEVSGNQPQH
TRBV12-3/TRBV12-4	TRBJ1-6	ASSSRGPNSPLH
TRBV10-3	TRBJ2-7	AISVSSYEQY
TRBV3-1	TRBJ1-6	ASSPQGDRARGSPLH
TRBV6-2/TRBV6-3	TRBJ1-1	ASSYSTGSWNTEAF
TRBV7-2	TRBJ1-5	ASRGDGQPQH
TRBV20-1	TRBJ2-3	SAQVAGSADTQY
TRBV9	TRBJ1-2	ASSVRQNYGYT
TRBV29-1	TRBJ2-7	SVLPAGTGTYEQY
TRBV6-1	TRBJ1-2	ASSDHIRYT
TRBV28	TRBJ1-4	ASSSTGTGSAKLF
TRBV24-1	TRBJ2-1	ATSDPRQGEREQF
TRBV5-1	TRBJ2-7	ASSLADRAYDEQY
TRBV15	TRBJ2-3	ATSRRTAAGTDTQY
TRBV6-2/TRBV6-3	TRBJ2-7	ASWTGTSGSYEQY
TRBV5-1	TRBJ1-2	ASSLAVDNYGYT
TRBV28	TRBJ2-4	ASRTFRGGKNIQY
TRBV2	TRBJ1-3	ASSEMGLSGNTIY
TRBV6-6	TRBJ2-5	ASRGQGRETQY
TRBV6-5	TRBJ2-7	ASSSGWGVREQY
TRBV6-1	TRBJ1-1	ASSETGARGEAF
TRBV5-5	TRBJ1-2	ASRRWAGVYGYT
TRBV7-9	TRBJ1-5	ASSQNRGRNQPQH
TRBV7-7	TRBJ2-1	ASSSTGNEQF
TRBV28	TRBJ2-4	ASSRRGIQY
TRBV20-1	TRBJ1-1	SARVGSTGGTEAF
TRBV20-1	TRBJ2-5	SARVPGVETQY
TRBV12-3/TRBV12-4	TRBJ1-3	ASRPGQGENTIY
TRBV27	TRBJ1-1	ARNIQGRTEAF
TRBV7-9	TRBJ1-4	AVADTNEKLF
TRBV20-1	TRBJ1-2	SPQGPVTNYGYT
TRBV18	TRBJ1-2	ASSPNGRNGYT
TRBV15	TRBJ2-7	ATSERLGAYEQY
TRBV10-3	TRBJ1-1	AISVGGENTEAF
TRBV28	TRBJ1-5	ASSSRGHQPQH
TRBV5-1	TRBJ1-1	ASSRMTGGGNTEAF
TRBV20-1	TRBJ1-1	SARANTEAF
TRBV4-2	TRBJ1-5	ASSQDYKTRDPQH
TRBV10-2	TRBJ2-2	AVAPSAGGELF
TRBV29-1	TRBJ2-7	SVESRQRGPYEQY
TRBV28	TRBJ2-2	ASNQQGGFAGELF
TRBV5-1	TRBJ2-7	ASSLLFPGLSYEQY
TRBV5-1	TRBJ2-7	ASSLGAGLEMGEQY
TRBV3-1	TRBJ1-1	ASSQGQGPTEAF